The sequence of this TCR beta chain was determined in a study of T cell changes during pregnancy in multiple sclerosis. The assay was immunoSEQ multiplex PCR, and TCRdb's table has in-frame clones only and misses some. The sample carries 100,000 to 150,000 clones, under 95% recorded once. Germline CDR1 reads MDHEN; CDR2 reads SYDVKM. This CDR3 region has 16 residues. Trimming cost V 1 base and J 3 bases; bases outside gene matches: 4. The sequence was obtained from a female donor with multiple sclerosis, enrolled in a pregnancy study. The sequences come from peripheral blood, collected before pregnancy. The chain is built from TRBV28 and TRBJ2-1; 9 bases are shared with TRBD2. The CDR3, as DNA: TGTGCCAGCAGTTTATTAGGTAGCGGGAGCTACAATGAGCAGTTCTTC. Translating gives CASSLLGSGSYNEQFF.